This entry concerns a single TCR beta chain. Antigen unknown. RNA extraction gave at least 5.5 micrograms of total RNA per sample. This sample was included in a study of blood T cells in healthy people across ages. Overall study results and limits: Per million T cells, the diversity of TCR beta decreased roughly linearly as age advanced.

Next came a second PCR, run for roughly 6 to 11 cycles, which used a sample-barcoded 5' primer along with a J-beta primer mix. Each cDNA molecule received a tag from a template-switch adaptor that had 12 random nucleotides. TCRdb re-called the 5' RACE reads through MiXCR, storing one row per CDR3 protein. The sample comprises some 900,000 distinct CDR3 sequences, around 48% of which are singletons, and about an eighth rests with the top ten. CDR3 size: 13 residues. The germline V gene has CDR1 SGHDN and CDR2 FVKESK. The germline V and J ends were trimmed by 3 bases and 13 bases, with 13 bases remaining between them.

This TCR was recovered from a man aged 25 to 40 in good health. Input material: blood. V usage is TRBV14 and J usage is TRBJ1-6; D ambiguous. The CDR3 protein is CASSQGQVRPLHF. The CDR3 DNA reads TGTGCCAGCAGCCAGGGTCAGGTTAGGCCCCTCCACTTT.